This T cell receptor beta chain was observed in a study of response to subunit inactivated influenza vaccine. TCRdb independently ran MiXCR on the RT-PCR reads; one entry per CDR3 protein. The sample shows some 570,000 distinct CDR3 sequences, about 10% of them seen only once. V lost 4 bases to trimming and J lost 7 bases, with 15 bases between them. The CDR3 has 14 residues. Looked up from germline, CDR1 is SGHRS and CDR2 is YFSETQ. This clonotype has only a few counts. These data are also associated with another study on T cells expressing NK-cell markers. From that study: As the method of synthesis, 5'RACE template switching with UMIs yielded TCR beta cDNA. Investigators obtained TCR beta repertoires from sorted CD3+CD56+NKG2C+, CD3+CD56+NKG2C- and CD3+CD56-NKG2C+ T cells. Seven sequenced donors out of eight were HCMV-seropositive, one seronegative. Dominant NKG2C+ clonotypes made up about 1.0-7.5% of CD8+ T cells in a handful of donors. Whether the expanded NKG2C+ T cell clones recognized HCMV remained unclear.

This specimen consisted of PBMCs from blood, obtained on the day of vaccination. V gene TRBV5-1 combines with J gene TRBJ2-1; D not resolved. The TCR was taken from a man in his fifties or sixties who received an inactivated influenza vaccine. CDR3 nucleotides: TGCGCCAGCAGCGAGATCCCCCAGAAGAATGAGCAGTTCTTC. This codes for CASSEIPQKNEQFF.